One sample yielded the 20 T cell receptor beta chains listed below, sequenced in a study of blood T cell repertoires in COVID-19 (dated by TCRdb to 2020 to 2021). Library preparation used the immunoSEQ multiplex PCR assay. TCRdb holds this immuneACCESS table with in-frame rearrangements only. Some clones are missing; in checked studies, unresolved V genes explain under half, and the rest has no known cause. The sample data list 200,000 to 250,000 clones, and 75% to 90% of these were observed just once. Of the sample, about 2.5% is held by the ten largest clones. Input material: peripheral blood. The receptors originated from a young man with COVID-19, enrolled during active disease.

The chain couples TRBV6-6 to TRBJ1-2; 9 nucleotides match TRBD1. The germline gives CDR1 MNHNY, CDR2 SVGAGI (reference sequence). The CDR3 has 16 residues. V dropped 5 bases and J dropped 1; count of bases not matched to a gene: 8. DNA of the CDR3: TGTGCCAGCAGTGCCCAGTGGGGACAGGGTAACTATGGCTACACCTTC. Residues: CASSAQWGQGNYGYTF.

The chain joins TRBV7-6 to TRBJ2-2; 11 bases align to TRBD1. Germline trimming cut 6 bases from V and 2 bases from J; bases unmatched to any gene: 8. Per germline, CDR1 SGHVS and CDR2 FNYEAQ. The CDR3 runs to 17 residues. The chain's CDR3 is CASRQDRGLLNTGELFF. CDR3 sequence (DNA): TGTGCCAGCAGACAGGACAGGGGGCTACTCAACACCGGGGAGCTGTTTTTT.

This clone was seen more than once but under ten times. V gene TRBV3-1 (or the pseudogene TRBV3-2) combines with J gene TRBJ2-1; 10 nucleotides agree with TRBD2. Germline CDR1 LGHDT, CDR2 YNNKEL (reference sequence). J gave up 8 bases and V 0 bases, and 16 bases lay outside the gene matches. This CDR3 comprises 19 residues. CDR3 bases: TGTGCCAGCAGCCAAGATAAAGCGGGAGGGCCAATGGGGGGGTATGAGCAGTTCTTC. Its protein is CASSQDKAGGPMGGYEQFF.

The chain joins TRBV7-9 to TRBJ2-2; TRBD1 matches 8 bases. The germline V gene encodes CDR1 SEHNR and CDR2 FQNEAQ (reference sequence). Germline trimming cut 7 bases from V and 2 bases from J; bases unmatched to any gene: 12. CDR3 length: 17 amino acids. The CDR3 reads CASIPGGAGGNTGELFF. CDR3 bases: TGTGCCAGCATTCCAGGAGGGGCAGGGGGCAACACCGGGGAGCTGTTTTTT.

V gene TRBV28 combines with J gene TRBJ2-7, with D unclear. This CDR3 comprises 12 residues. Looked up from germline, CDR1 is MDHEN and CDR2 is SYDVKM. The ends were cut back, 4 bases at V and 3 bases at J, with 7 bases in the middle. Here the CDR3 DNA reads TGTGCCAGCAGTTCCCCCTACTACGAGCAGTACTTC. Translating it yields CASSSPYYEQYF.

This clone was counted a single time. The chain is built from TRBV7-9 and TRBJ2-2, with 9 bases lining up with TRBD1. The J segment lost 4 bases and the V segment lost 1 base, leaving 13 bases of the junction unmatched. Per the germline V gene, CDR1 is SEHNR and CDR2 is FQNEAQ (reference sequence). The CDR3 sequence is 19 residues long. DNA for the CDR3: TGTGCCAGCAGCTTAGTTTCGTACAGGGGGCACGGAACCACCGGGGAGCTGTTTTTT. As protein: CASSLVSYRGHGTTGELFF.

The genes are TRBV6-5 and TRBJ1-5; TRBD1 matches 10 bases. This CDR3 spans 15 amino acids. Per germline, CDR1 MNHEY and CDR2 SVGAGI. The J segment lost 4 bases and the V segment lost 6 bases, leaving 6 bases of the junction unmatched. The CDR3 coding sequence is TGTGCCAGCAGAGGGACAGGGGATCGGAATCAGCCCCAGCATTTT. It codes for CASRGTGDRNQPQHF.

The CDR3 bases are TGTGCCAGTAGTATAGGCGGGATCACTGAAGCTTTCTTT. Translating gives CASSIGGITEAFF. The chain combines TRBV19 with TRBJ1-1; D gene ambiguous. V was clipped by 1 base and J by 4 bases, with 7 bases between them. From germline, CDR1 is LNHDA and CDR2 SQIVND (reference sequence). This CDR3 is built from 13 residues.

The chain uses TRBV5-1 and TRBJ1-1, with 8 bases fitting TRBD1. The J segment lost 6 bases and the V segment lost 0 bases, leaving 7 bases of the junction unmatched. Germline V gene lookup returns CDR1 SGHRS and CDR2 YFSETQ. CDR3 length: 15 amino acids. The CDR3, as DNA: TGCGCCAGCAGCTTGGAAACAGGGGGAATCCCTGAAGCTTTCTTT. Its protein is CASSLETGGIPEAFF.

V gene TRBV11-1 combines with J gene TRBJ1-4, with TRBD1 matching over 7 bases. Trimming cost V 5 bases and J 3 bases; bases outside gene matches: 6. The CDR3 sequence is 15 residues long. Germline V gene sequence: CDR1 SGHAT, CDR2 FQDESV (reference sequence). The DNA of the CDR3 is TGTGCCAGCAGCGGCCAGGGGGGATCTAATGAAAAACTGTTTTTT. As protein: CASSGQGGSNEKLFF.

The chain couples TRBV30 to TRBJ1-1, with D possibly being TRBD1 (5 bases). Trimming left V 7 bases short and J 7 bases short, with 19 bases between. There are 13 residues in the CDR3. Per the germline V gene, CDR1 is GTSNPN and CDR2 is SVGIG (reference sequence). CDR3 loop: CALVHGGFVEAFF. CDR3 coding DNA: TGTGCCTTGGTACATGGGGGGTTCGTTGAAGCTTTCTTT.

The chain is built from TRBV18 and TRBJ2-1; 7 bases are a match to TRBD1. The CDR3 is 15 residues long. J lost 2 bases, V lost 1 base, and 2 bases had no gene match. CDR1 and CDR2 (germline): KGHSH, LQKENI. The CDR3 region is CASSPQGATYNEQFF. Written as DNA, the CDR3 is TGTGCCAGCTCACCACAGGGGGCAACCTACAATGAGCAGTTCTTC.

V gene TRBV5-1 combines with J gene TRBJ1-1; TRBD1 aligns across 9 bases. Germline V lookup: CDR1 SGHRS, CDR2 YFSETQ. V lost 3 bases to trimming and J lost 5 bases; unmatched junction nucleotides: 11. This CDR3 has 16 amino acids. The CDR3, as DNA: TGCGCCAGCAGCTACCCAACGACAGGGGGAGGGACTGAAGCTTTCTTT. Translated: CASSYPTTGGGTEAFF.

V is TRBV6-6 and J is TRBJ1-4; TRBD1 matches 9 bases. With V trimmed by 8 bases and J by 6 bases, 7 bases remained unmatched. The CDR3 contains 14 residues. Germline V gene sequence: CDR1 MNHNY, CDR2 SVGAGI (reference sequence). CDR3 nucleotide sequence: TGTGCCAGCTCCTCGACAGGGGGGCATGAAAAACTGTTTTTT. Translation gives CASSSTGGHEKLFF.

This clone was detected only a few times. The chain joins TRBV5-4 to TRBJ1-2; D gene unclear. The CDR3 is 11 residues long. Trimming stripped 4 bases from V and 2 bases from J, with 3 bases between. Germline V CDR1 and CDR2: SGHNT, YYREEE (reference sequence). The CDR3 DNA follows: TGTGCCAGCAGCGCGAACTATGGCTACACCTTC. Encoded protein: CASSANYGYTF.

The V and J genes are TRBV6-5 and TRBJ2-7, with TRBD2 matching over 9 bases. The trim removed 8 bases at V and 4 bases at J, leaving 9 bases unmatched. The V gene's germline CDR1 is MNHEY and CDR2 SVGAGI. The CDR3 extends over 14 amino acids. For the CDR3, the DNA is TGTGCCAGCCGGCCGGCTAGCGGGAATTACGAGCAGTACTTC. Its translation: CASRPASGNYEQYF.

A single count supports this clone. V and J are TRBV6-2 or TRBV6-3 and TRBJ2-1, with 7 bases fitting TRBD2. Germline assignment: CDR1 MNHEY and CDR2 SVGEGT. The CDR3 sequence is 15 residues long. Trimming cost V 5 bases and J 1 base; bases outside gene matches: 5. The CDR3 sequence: CASSKGLISYNEQFF. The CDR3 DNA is TGTGCCAGCAGTAAGGGACTAATTTCCTACAATGAGCAGTTCTTC.

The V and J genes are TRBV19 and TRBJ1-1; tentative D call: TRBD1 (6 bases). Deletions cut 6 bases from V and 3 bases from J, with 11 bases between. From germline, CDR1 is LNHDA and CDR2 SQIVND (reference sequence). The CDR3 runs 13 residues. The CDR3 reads CASRWGQDTEAFF. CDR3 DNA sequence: TGTGCCAGTAGGTGGGGGCAGGACACTGAAGCTTTCTTT.

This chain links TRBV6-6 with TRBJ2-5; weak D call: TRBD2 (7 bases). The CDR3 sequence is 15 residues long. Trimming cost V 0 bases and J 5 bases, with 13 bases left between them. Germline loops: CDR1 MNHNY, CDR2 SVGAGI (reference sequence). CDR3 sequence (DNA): TGTGCCAGCAGTTACTCCTCCGGGGGGCAGGAGACCCAGTACTTC. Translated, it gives CASSYSSGGQETQYF.

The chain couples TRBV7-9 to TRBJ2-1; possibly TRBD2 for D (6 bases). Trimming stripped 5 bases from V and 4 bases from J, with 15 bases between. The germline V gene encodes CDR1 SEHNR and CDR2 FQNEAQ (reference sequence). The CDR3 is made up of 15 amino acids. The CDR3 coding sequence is TGTGCCAGCAGCCCCGGGACTGCCATTTACAATGAGCAGTTCTTC. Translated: CASSPGTAIYNEQFF.